Listed below are T cell receptor beta chains from one sample, sequenced in a study of T-cell memory formation after mild COVID-19. In TCRdb, the 5' RACE reads were re-called with MiXCR into one record per CDR3 protein. Among 560,000 or so distinct CDR3 sequences listed, 15% to 20% were seen once. The sequenced material came from PBMCs or a T cell subset sorted from them (not recorded which). The receptors come from an adult woman who had mild COVID-19 (a few samples of this study predate the infection). Cell type and time point are not known. CDR3s include the opening cysteine and the closing phenylalanine or tryptophan. D genes are given only for firm matches. Clone size appears in some rows only: once, few, many, or a class for an expanded clone.

>.|TRBJ1-5|.|TRBV6-5
TGTGCCAGCAGTTACTCGGGCAACAATCAGCCCCAGCATTTT
CASSYSGNNQPQHF
>.|TRBJ1-2|.|TRBV9
TGTGCCAGCAGCGTAGGTCCAGGGGAGGACTATGGCTACACCTTC
CASSVGPGEDYGYTF
>few|TRBJ2-1|TRBD2|TRBV20-1
TGCAGTGCTAGAGATCGGAGCGGGGGGGCTGGTGAGCAGTTCTTC
CSARDRSGGAGEQFF
>.|TRBJ2-1|TRBD2|TRBV20-1
TGCAGTGCTTTACCGGGACTAGCTCCCAATGAGCAGTTCTTC
CSALPGLAPNEQFF
>.|TRBJ2-1|TRBD2|TRBV20-1
TGCAGTGCTAGAGCGGGAGGCCCCTACAATGAGCAGTTCTTC
CSARAGGPYNEQFF
>.|TRBJ2-1|TRBD1|TRBV4-2
TGTGCCAGCAGCCAACCCGGGACAGGGACCCACAATGAGCAGTTCTTC
CASSQPGTGTHNEQFF
>.|TRBJ1-1|.|TRBV20-1
TGCAGTGCTAGAGATTCAGGGAACACTGAAGCTTTCTTT
CSARDSGNTEAFF
>few|TRBJ1-1|TRBD1|TRBV6-5
TGTGCCAGTAACAGCGAGGGGGCCCAGGGGAGCACTGAAGCTTTCTTT
CASNSEGAQGSTEAFF
>few|TRBJ1-1|TRBD1|TRBV20-1
TGCAGTGCTAGGGCGGAGGACAGGAGGTTCATGAACACTGAAGCTTTCTTT
CSARAEDRRFMNTEAFF
>few|TRBJ2-7|.|TRBV9
TGTGCCAGCAGCGTAGCTACGGGGGAGGGGGCCTACGAGCAGTACTTC
CASSVATGEGAYEQYF
>many|TRBJ2-1|.|TRBV12-3/TRBV12-4
TGTGCCAGCAGTATAGCGGTCCTTAAGGACAATGAGCAGTTCTTC
CASSIAVLKDNEQFF
>few|TRBJ1-2|TRBD1|TRBV27
TGTGCCAGCAGTCAACAGGGGGCAGATCTCCAAGGCTACACCTTC
CASSQQGADLQGYTF
>.|TRBJ2-1|TRBD2|TRBV5-7
TGTGCCAGCAGCCGGGGACTAGCGGAAGACCATGAGCAGTTCTTC
CASSRGLAEDHEQFF
>few|TRBJ2-7|.|TRBV6-6
TGTGCCAGCAGTCATCCCGCCCAAACGGGGGAGCAGTACTTC
CASSHPAQTGEQYF
>.|TRBJ1-1|.|TRBV7-9
TGTGCCAGCAGCCGCGGGTGGGAACTTAACATGAACACTGAAGCTTTCTTT
CASSRGWELNMNTEAFF
>many|TRBJ2-7|.|TRBV4-1
TGCGCCAGCAGCCAGCATACTCTAGACTACGAGCAGTACTTC
CASSQHTLDYEQYF
>.|TRBJ2-3|.|TRBV9
TGTGCCAGCAGCCCCCAGCGGTGGGCAGATACGCAGTATTTT
CASSPQRWADTQYF
>.|TRBJ2-4|TRBD2|TRBV12-3/TRBV12-4
TGTGCCAGCACTCTTAGCGGGAGTACCAAAAACATTCAGTACTTC
CASTLSGSTKNIQYF
>few|TRBJ1-6|.|TRBV6-1
TGTGCCAGCAGCACCGGAGATAATTATAATTCACCCCTCCACTTT
CASSTGDNYNSPLHF
>.|TRBJ1-1|.|TRBV20-1
TGCAGTGCTAGAGGATTACAGGGTTTGCCGACTGAAGCTTTCTTT
CSARGLQGLPTEAFF
>few|TRBJ2-5|.|TRBV5-1
TGCGCCAGCAGCGGGACCTCAGAGACCCAGTACTTC
CASSGTSETQYF
>few|TRBJ2-1|.|TRBV6-6
TGTGCCAGCACCAACATAGGGACCCCCCCGAGTAATGAGCAGTTCTTC
CASTNIGTPPSNEQFF